These 29 T cell receptor beta chains came from one sample sequenced in a study of T cells in tumors after PD-1 blockade. The repertoire was sequenced with immunoSEQ multiplex PCR; TCRdb's copy has only in-frame clones and lacks some. This table has about 33,000 clones, around 80% appearing once. The material sequenced was PBMCs, taken before anti-PD-1 treatment. The receptor set was obtained from a human donor with basal cell carcinoma.

The genes are TRBV11-3 and TRBJ1-1; no clear D gene. CDR1 is SGHNT and CDR2 is YENEEA in the germline V gene. The CDR3 sequence is 14 residues long. The germline V and J ends were trimmed by 2 bases and 0 bases, with 7 bases remaining between them. CDR3 amino acids: CASSLRYVNTEAFF. The CDR3 DNA is TGTGCCAGCAGCTTACGGTATGTGAACACTGAAGCTTTCTTT.

This sequence joins TRBV3-1 (or the pseudogene TRBV3-2) and TRBJ2-5, with D perhaps TRBD1 (6 bases). Germline lookup yields CDR1 LGHDT and CDR2 YNNKEL (reference sequence). This CDR3 comprises 16 residues. Between the trimmed V and J ends, which lost 4 bases and 2 bases, there was a span of 17 bases. The CDR3 reads CASSLRSGTGQETQYF. In DNA form, the CDR3 reads TGTGCCAGCAGCCTCAGATCTGGTACAGGGCAAGAGACCCAGTACTTC.

The chain has TRBV3-1 (or the pseudogene TRBV3-2) and TRBJ2-1, with 8 bases that match TRBD2. J lost 4 bases, V lost 1 base, and 15 bases had no gene match. Looked up from germline, CDR1 is LGHDT and CDR2 is YNNKEL (reference sequence). This CDR3 has 19 amino acids. Written as DNA, the CDR3 is TGTGCCAGCAGCCAAGCCCCCGGGGGTCGCGGGGGGCTTTACAATGAGCAGTTCTTC. This codes for CASSQAPGGRGGLYNEQFF.

This chain links TRBV11-3 with TRBJ1-2; 7 nucleotides line up with TRBD1. With 5 bases clipped from V and 3 bases from J, the junction kept 9 bases outside the gene matches. Per the germline V gene, CDR1 is SGHNT and CDR2 is YENEEA. This CDR3 comprises 15 residues. CDR3 in DNA: TGTGCCAGCAGCCCCGGAGGACAGGTCGACTATGGCTACACCTTC. Encoded protein: CASSPGGQVDYGYTF.

CDR3 coding DNA: TGTGCCAGCACAAGGACAGGGGTTAACTACGAGCAGTACTTC. Translation gives CASTRTGVNYEQYF. The chain is built from TRBV6-5 and TRBJ2-7, with 9 bases aligning to TRBD1. Germline V gene data show CDR1 as MNHEY and CDR2 as SVGAGI. Losses at the gene ends were 7 bases for V and 3 bases for J; bases not matched to a gene: 7. This CDR3 contains 14 residues.

V and J are TRBV30 and TRBJ1-5, with D possibly TRBD1 on 6 matching bases. Trimming shortened V by 3 bases and J by 2 bases, and 23 bases separated the two germline ends. The CDR3 is 18 residues long. Germline V gives CDR1 GTSNPN, CDR2 SVGIG (reference sequence). DNA for the CDR3: TGTGCCTGGAGCGCTCCGGGACAAATCCAAGGGGGCAATCAGCCCCAGCATTTT. This codes for CAWSAPGQIQGGNQPQHF. The variable domain in full, with the rest retrieved from reference TRBV30 and TRBJ1-5, is SQTIHQWPATLVQPVGSPLSLECTVEGTSNPNLYWYRQAAGRGLQLLFYSVGIGQISSEVPQNLSASRPQDRQFILSSKKLLLSDSGFYLCAWSAPGQIQGGNQPQHFGDGTRLSIL.

This clone was observed a few times. The rearrangement joins TRBV6-2 or TRBV6-3 to TRBJ2-1; 8 nucleotides match TRBD1. CDR3 size: 16 residues. Germline lookup yields CDR1 MNHEY and CDR2 SVGEGT. The V segment lost 5 bases and the J segment 0 bases; nucleotides outside the gene matches: 6. DNA for the CDR3: TGTGCCAGCAGTACCTCAGGGACAGGCTCCTACAATGAGCAGTTCTTC. It translates to CASSTSGTGSYNEQFF.

J is TRBJ2-7 and V is TRBV5-4, with no clear D. Germline CDR1 and CDR2: SGHNT and YYREEE (reference sequence). V gave up 0 bases and J gave up 4 bases, with 11 bases separating them. This CDR3 comprises 14 residues. The CDR3 here is CASSLELGSYEQYF. Written as DNA, the CDR3 is TGTGCCAGCAGCTTGGAGCTTGGGTCTTACGAGCAGTACTTC.

The chain combines TRBV15 with TRBJ1-6, with D uncertain. Trimming cost V 0 bases and J 16 bases, with 13 bases left between them. This CDR3 has 13 amino acids. CDR1 is LNHNV, CDR2 YYDKDF, per germline (reference sequence). CDR3 residues: CATSRDLSGYLHF. CDR3 bases: TGTGCCACCAGCAGAGATTTGAGCGGGTATCTCCACTTT.

This chain uses TRBV29-1 with TRBJ1-4; D remains ambiguous. The CDR3 consists of 10 residues. CDR1 and CDR2 from the germline V gene are SQVTM and ANQGSEA. Trimming took 4 bases from V and 5 from J, leaving 2 bases between them. CDR3 sequence: CSVGNEKLFF. CDR3 DNA: TGCAGCGTTGGCAATGAAAAACTGTTTTTT.

The chain carries TRBV11-3 and TRBJ2-3; D not certain. With 0 bases removed from V and 0 bases from J, the gap between germline ends came to 7 bases. Germline V gene data show CDR1 as SGHNT and CDR2 as YENEEA. The CDR3 has 15 residues. The chain's CDR3 is CASSLDSLSTDTQYF. In DNA, the CDR3 is TGTGCCAGCAGCTTAGATTCCCTTAGCACAGATACGCAGTATTTT.

This clone was counted a few times. The chain joins TRBV7-2 to TRBJ2-2, with 8 bases that match TRBD2. CDR3 size: 15 residues. After removal of 2 bases from V and 5 bases from J, the junction contained 4 bases not matched to a gene. Germline V gives CDR1 SGHTA, CDR2 FQGNSA. The CDR3 spells CASSLRTSRTGELFF. CDR3 sequence (DNA): TGTGCCAGCAGCTTAAGGACTAGCCGAACCGGGGAGCTGTTTTTT.

The V gene is TRBV19, the J gene TRBJ1-6; maybe TRBD1 (5 bases). CDR1 is LNHDA and CDR2 is SQIVND in the germline V gene (reference sequence). The CDR3 covers 14 residues. V lost 4 bases to trimming and J lost 8 bases, with 12 bases between them. Written as DNA, the CDR3 is TGTGCCAGTAGTACACGGGACCGAGATTCACCCCTCCACTTT. Amino acids: CASSTRDRDSPLHF.

The gene calls are TRBV4-3 and TRBJ1-1; D gene ambiguous. The germline V gene has CDR1 LGHNA and CDR2 YSLEER. V lost 0 bases to trimming and J lost 8 bases, with 7 bases between them. CDR3 length: 12 amino acids. The CDR3, as DNA: TGCGCCAGCAGCCAAGATGCGGCCGAAGCTTTCTTT. This sequence encodes CASSQDAAEAFF.

The chain uses TRBV28 and TRBJ2-3; 9 bases are shared with TRBD2. Looked up from germline, CDR1 is MDHEN and CDR2 is SYDVKM. V shed 3 bases and J 3 bases; nucleotides not matched to a gene: 4. The CDR3 extends over 15 amino acids. CDR3 amino acids: CASSFQREVTDTQYF. The CDR3 region has the DNA TGTGCCAGCAGTTTCCAGCGGGAGGTAACAGATACGCAGTATTTT.

This clone has only a few counts. The rearrangement uses TRBV28 and TRBJ1-1; D possibly corresponds to TRBD1 (5 bases). CDR3 length: 15 amino acids. V was clipped by 3 bases and J by 1 base, with 12 bases between them. Germline CDR1 is MDHEN and CDR2 is SYDVKM. The CDR3 loop is CASSLVGAANTEAFF. The CDR3, as DNA: TGTGCCAGCAGTTTGGTAGGGGCGGCGAACACTGAAGCTTTCTTT.

CDR3 protein: CASSLPLGAQDGGYTF. DNA of the CDR3: TGTGCCAGCAGTTTACCCCTGGGGGCTCAGGACGGGGGCTACACCTTC. The V call is TRBV28, the J call TRBJ1-2, with D perhaps matching TRBD1 (6 bases). The CDR3 is 16 amino acids. V gave up 2 bases and J gave up 8 bases, with 21 bases separating them. The germline CDR1 and CDR2 sequences are MDHEN and SYDVKM.

The J gene is TRBJ1-2, the V gene TRBV6-5, with D possibly being TRBD1 (5 bases). Germline CDR1 reads MNHEY; CDR2 reads SVGAGI. The CDR3 sequence is 15 residues long. Trimming left V 7 bases short and J 8 bases short, with 23 bases between. Written as DNA, the CDR3 is TGTGCCAGCACCCCCCGGGACCGTAAGCTGGGAGGCTACACCTTC. Amino acids: CASTPRDRKLGGYTF.

This clone has only a few counts. The chain employs TRBV2 and TRBJ2-2; TRBD1 matches 10 bases. From germline, CDR1 is SNHLY and CDR2 FYNNEI. V lost 6 bases, J lost 5 bases, and 3 bases stayed unmatched. The CDR3 is 14 amino acids. This CDR3 reads CASRGQGFTGELFF. CDR3 nucleotide sequence: TGTGCCAGCAGGGGACAGGGGTTTACCGGGGAGCTGTTTTTT.

The chain uses TRBV7-9 and TRBJ1-5, with a tentative D call TRBD1 (6 bases). Germline V CDR1 and CDR2: SEHNR, FQNEAQ (reference sequence). The CDR3 spans 14 residues. V was pared by 5 bases and J by 7 bases, with 15 bases between. CDR3 nucleotide sequence: TGTGCCAGCAGCCTGGACAGTAGGGTCCAGCCCCAGCATTTT. Protein product: CASSLDSRVQPQHF.

This chain uses TRBV6-5 with TRBJ2-4; 7 bases line up with TRBD1. Germline trimming cut 4 bases from V and 0 bases from J; bases unmatched to any gene: 3. The CDR3 length is 15 residues. CDR1 MNHEY and CDR2 SVGAGI come from the germline V gene. The chain's CDR3 is CASSSTGKAKNIQYF. The CDR3 DNA sequence: TGTGCCAGCAGTTCGACAGGGAAAGCCAAAAACATTCAGTACTTC.

V gene TRBV7-2 combines with J gene TRBJ1-1; D perhaps matches TRBD1 (5 bases). The germline V gene encodes CDR1 SGHTA and CDR2 FQGNSA. The V end was cut by 1 base, the J end by 4 bases, with 13 bases between. The CDR3 extends over 15 amino acids. CDR3 sequence (DNA): TGTGCCAGCAGCTTAGTGGCAGGGCCAGGCACTGAAGCTTTCTTT. Residues: CASSLVAGPGTEAFF. Together with reference TRBV7-2 and TRBJ1-1, the CDR3 gives the full variable domain: GAGVSQSPSNKVTEKGKDVELRCDPISGHTALYWYRQSLGQGLEFLIYFQGNSAPDKSGLPSDRFSAERTGGSVSTLTIQRTQQEDSAVYLCASSLVAGPGTEAFFGQGTRLTVV.

The V gene is TRBV4-3, the J gene TRBJ2-3; 7 nucleotides line up with TRBD1. Germline V CDR1 and CDR2: LGHNA, YSLEER. This CDR3 region has 14 residues. The trim removed 3 bases at V and 3 bases at J, leaving 3 bases unmatched. CDR3 loop: CASSQETGTDTQYF. For the CDR3, the DNA is TGCGCCAGCAGCCAGGAGACAGGGACAGATACGCAGTATTTT.

The V gene is TRBV24-1, the J gene TRBJ1-1; a weak D match, TRBD1 (5 bases). V dropped 3 bases and J dropped 5 bases, with 12 bases sitting between them. The CDR3 covers 14 residues. Germline assignment: CDR1 KGHDR and CDR2 SFDVKD. The chain's CDR3 is CATSDGRGGTEAFF. CDR3 sequence (DNA): TGTGCCACCAGTGATGGGAGGGGAGGAACTGAAGCTTTCTTT.

This clone was counted a few times. The J gene is TRBJ2-4, the V gene TRBV7-8, with TRBD2 as a possible D gene (6 bases). CDR3 size: 16 residues. Germline V gives CDR1 SGHVS, CDR2 FQNEAQ. V was shortened by 2 bases and J by 1 base, with 12 bases between the two germline ends. CDR3 nucleotide sequence: TGTGCCAGCAGCTTATCTCGCGGGATTGCCAAAAACATTCAGTACTTC. The encoded protein is CASSLSRGIAKNIQYF. The whole variable domain, filled in from reference TRBV7-8 and TRBJ2-4, reads GAGVSQSPRYKVAKRGQDVALRCDPISGHVSLFWYQQALGQGPEFLTYFQNEAQLDKSGLPSDRFFAERPEGSVSTLKIQRTQQEDSAVYLCASSLSRGIAKNIQYFGAGTRLSVL.

This clone turned up a few times. V usage is TRBV18 and J usage is TRBJ1-1; D call uncertain. Germline V lookup: CDR1 KGHSH, CDR2 LQKENI. There are 13 residues in the CDR3. With 6 bases removed from V and 6 bases from J, the gap between germline ends came to 14 bases. Written as DNA, the CDR3 is TGTGCCAGCTCCCCAGAACCTCTGTCTGAAGCTTTCTTT. It codes for CASSPEPLSEAFF.

The CDR3 bases are TGTGCCAGCAGGCGCTGGACAGGGGTGAACACTGAAGCTTTCTTT. Protein sequence: CASRRWTGVNTEAFF. This chain connects TRBV5-6 to TRBJ1-1, with 9 bases fitting TRBD1. The germline CDR1 and CDR2 sequences are SGHDT and YYEEEE. With V trimmed by 5 bases and J by 0 bases, 5 bases remained unmatched. The CDR3 extends over 15 amino acids.

The chain couples TRBV2 to TRBJ2-4; D ambiguous. The germline CDR1 and CDR2 sequences are SNHLY and FYNNEI. V lost 5 bases and J 4 bases, leaving 3 bases between the germline ends. This CDR3 is built from 11 residues. CDR3 in amino acids: CASSTKNIQYF. In nucleotides, the CDR3 is TGTGCCAGCAGTACTAAAAACATTCAGTACTTC.

The chain has TRBV10-2 and TRBJ1-4; possible D gene TRBD1, 6 bases. Trimming left V 7 bases short and J 2 bases short, with 11 bases between. This CDR3 contains 14 residues. Germline V gene data show CDR1 as WSHSY and CDR2 as SAAADI. CDR3 in DNA: TGCGCCAGCACCACAGGGAGGACTAATGAAAAACTGTTTTTT. Protein: CASTTGRTNEKLFF.